Sequencing of this T cell receptor (beta chain) was carried out in a study of cytomegalovirus exposure and HLA in healthy donors. As for the donors, each was a healthy bone marrow donor. There were likely unrecorded immune exposures, though donors were nominally healthy when sampled. As regards this clone: Its target is not known.

Study conclusions and caveats: Usually a TCR sequence was rare, but some public TCRs were found in many donors. Segments of the TCR beta V type were, in most cases, productive about 87% or about 30% of the time in an earlier analysis.

Deletions cut 1 base from V and 7 bases from J, with 8 bases between. This CDR3 is 11 amino acids long. Germline CDR1 is GTSNPN and CDR2 is SVGIG (reference sequence). 60 Vbeta and 13 Jbeta primers were used in PCR. Some clones are missing from TCRdb's copy, which holds only in-frame ones; the method was immunoSEQ multiplex PCR. The table lists 150,000 to 200,000 clones, approximately 70% of them singletons. The origin of this receptor is a human donor in good health. The sequenced sample consisted of PBMCs. V gene TRBV30 combines with J gene TRBJ2-7, with D possibly being TRBD2 (6 bases). In DNA form, the CDR3 reads TGTGCCTGGAGTGGGAGGGGTGAGCAGTACTTC. It specifies CAWSGRGEQYF.